Each of the 30 T cell receptor beta chains below was sequenced from the same sample in a study of OX40 agonist ivuxolimab in advanced cancers. The assay was immunoSEQ multiplex PCR, and TCRdb's table has in-frame clones only and misses some. Here the sample spans 90,000 to 120,000 clones, 75% to 95% being singletons. The source material was CD4+ or CD8+ T cells sorted from blood, sampled in a trial of the OX40 agonist ivuxolimab. The receptor set was obtained from an adult with an advanced solid tumor such as melanoma, head and neck, liver or kidney cancer.

The chain employs TRBV11-3 and TRBJ2-5; TRBD2 might be the D (5 bases). Trimming pared 3 bases from V and 0 bases from J, leaving 5 bases between. Germline loops: CDR1 SGHNT, CDR2 YENEEA. CDR3 length equals 13 residues. This chain's CDR3 is CASSLDYQETQYF. The CDR3 DNA reads as TGTGCCAGCAGCTTGGACTACCAAGAGACCCAGTACTTC.

The chain carries TRBV7-3 and TRBJ2-1; 9 positions match TRBD2. This CDR3 comprises 16 residues. Per germline, CDR1 SGHTA and CDR2 FQGTGA. J lost 0 bases, V lost 3 bases, and 3 bases had no gene match. DNA for the CDR3: TGTGCCAGCAGCTTCGGACTAGCGTACTCCTACAATGAGCAGTTCTTC. Amino acid sequence: CASSFGLAYSYNEQFF.

This chain links TRBV27 with TRBJ2-6, with D possibly TRBD1 on 5 matching bases. The CDR3 is made up of 17 amino acids. Germline V gives CDR1 MNHEY, CDR2 SMNVEV (reference sequence). Trimming left V 6 bases short and J 0 bases short, with 15 bases between. The CDR3, as DNA: TGTGCCAGCAGCAAGCATACAGGTTTCTCTGGGGCCAACGTCCTGACTTTC. Amino acid sequence: CASSKHTGFSGANVLTF.

The rearrangement uses TRBV15 and TRBJ2-7, with no clear D. Per the germline V gene, CDR1 is LNHNV and CDR2 is YYDKDF (reference sequence). CDR3 length: 13 residues. V was trimmed by 5 bases and J by 2 bases, leaving 10 bases between them. CDR3 region: CATSFDFPYEQYF. CDR3 nucleotide sequence: TGTGCCACCAGCTTCGATTTCCCCTACGAGCAGTACTTC.

The chain employs TRBV5-1 and TRBJ1-4; maybe TRBD1 (5 bases). The germline V and J ends were trimmed by 4 bases and 10 bases, with 20 bases remaining between them. This CDR3 spans 15 amino acids. Looked up from germline, CDR1 is SGHRS and CDR2 is YFSETQ. The DNA for the CDR3 is TGCGCCAGCAGCCCGGGCGGGGGAACCGATGGAAAACTGTTTTTT. Protein: CASSPGGGTDGKLFF. Full variable domain (outside the CDR3, taken from reference TRBV5-1 and TRBJ1-4): KAGVTQTPRYLIKTRGQQVTLSCSPISGHRSVSWYQQTPGQGLQFLFEYFSETQRNKGNFPGRFSGRQFSNSRSEMNVSTLELGDSALYLCASSPGGGTDGKLFFGSGTQLSVL.

The chain links TRBV7-3 to TRBJ2-6; unclear D gene. CDR1 and CDR2 (germline): SGHTA, FQGTGA. The CDR3 extends over 16 amino acids. V was cut by 0 bases and J by 1 base, with 7 bases left in between. The CDR3: CASSLTLQSGANVLTF. Written as DNA, the CDR3 is TGTGCCAGCAGCTTAACACTGCAGTCTGGGGCCAACGTCCTGACTTTC.

This CDR3 is CASSPGTVYSGANVLTF. For the CDR3, the DNA is TGTGCCAGCTCACCCGGGACAGTCTACTCTGGGGCCAACGTCCTGACTTTC. The V call is TRBV18, the J call TRBJ2-6; 7 bases align to TRBD1. The CDR3 loop spans 17 amino acids. The junction had 5 bases not matched to a gene; V was cut back by 3 bases and J by 0 bases. Germline CDR1 reads KGHSH; CDR2 reads LQKENI.

The chain employs TRBV5-6 and TRBJ1-1, with unresolved D. CDR1 is SGHDT, CDR2 YYEEEE, per germline. The germline V and J ends were trimmed by 1 base and 2 bases, with 6 bases remaining between them. The CDR3 contains 13 residues. DNA for the CDR3: TGTGCCAGCAGCTTGACTTTTAACACTGAAGCTTTCTTT. The encoded protein is CASSLTFNTEAFF.

This rearrangement joins TRBV27 to TRBJ2-1, with a weak D call TRBD2 (5 bases). The V end lost 5 bases, the J end lost 9 bases, and 14 bases lay between the germline ends. This CDR3 has 13 amino acids. Per the germline V gene, CDR1 is MNHEY and CDR2 is SMNVEV (reference sequence). The CDR3 DNA reads as TGTGCCAGCAGTGGACTCGTGAAGGGTGAGCAGTTCTTC. This gives the protein CASSGLVKGEQFF.

The chain has TRBV2 and TRBJ1-5; possible D gene TRBD1, 6 bases. Germline assignment: CDR1 SNHLY and CDR2 FYNNEI. The V gene lost 1 base and the J gene lost 0 bases, with 7 bases spanning the gap. This CDR3 is built from 15 residues. Written as DNA, the CDR3 is TGTGCCAGCAGTGAAGGACAGGTTAGCAATCAGCCCCAGCATTTT. Its translation is CASSEGQVSNQPQHF.

The gene calls are TRBV28 and TRBJ2-5, with 8 bases matching TRBD2. J gave up 5 bases and V 3 bases, and 8 bases lay outside the gene matches. CDR3 length: 15 amino acids. Germline CDR1 is MDHEN and CDR2 is SYDVKM. The CDR3 region has the DNA TGTGCCAGCAGTTTGCCGGGAGGGCCGGGGGAGACCCAGTACTTC. Its protein is CASSLPGGPGETQYF. The full variable domain, completed using reference TRBV28 and TRBJ2-5, is DVKVTQSSRYLVKRTGEKVFLECVQDMDHENMFWYRQDPGLGLRLIYFSYDVKMKEKGDIPEGYSVSREKKERFSLILESASTNQTSMYLCASSLPGGPGETQYFGPGTRLLVL.

This sequence joins TRBV5-6 and TRBJ2-3; 9 bases are shared with TRBD1. The length of the CDR3 is 15 residues. Trimming took 2 bases from V and 3 from J; bases not matched to a gene: 4. CDR1 SGHDT and CDR2 YYEEEE come from the germline V gene. The CDR3 reads CASSLSGTGTDTQYF. Here the CDR3 DNA reads TGTGCCAGCAGCTTATCTGGGACAGGGACAGATACGCAGTATTTT.

This chain links TRBV4-3 with TRBJ2-7; 11 bases are shared with TRBD2. V lost 1 base to trimming and J lost 3 bases; unmatched junction nucleotides: 5. The germline V gene has CDR1 LGHNA and CDR2 YSLEER. The CDR3 is made up of 16 amino acids. In DNA, the CDR3 is TGCGCCAGCAGCCAAGGGGCCGGGACTAGCGGCTACGAGCAGTACTTC. Translated, it gives CASSQGAGTSGYEQYF.

This clone is a singleton in its sample. The chain couples TRBV7-3 to TRBJ2-1, with 11 bases identical to TRBD2. V shed 4 bases, J shed 8 bases, and the junction held 7 bases outside the gene matches. The CDR3 runs to 15 residues. Looked up from germline, CDR1 is SGHTA and CDR2 is FQGTGA. The CDR3 DNA is TGTGCCAGCAGCTCAATAGCGGGAGGGCCCCATGAGCAGTTCTTC. Amino acid sequence: CASSSIAGGPHEQFF.

V and J are TRBV23-1 and TRBJ2-3; the match to TRBD2 covers 8 bases. TRBV23-1 is reported as an ORF; its role is uncertain. V shed 0 bases, J shed 2 bases, and the junction held 7 bases outside the gene matches. The CDR3 extends over 17 amino acids. In DNA form, the CDR3 reads TGCGCCAGCAGTCAATCACTACTAGCGGACGACACAGATACGCAGTATTTT. This translates into CASSQSLLADDTDTQYF.

V is TRBV6-5 and J is TRBJ2-1; 9 nucleotides line up with TRBD2. The CDR3 has 15 amino acids. Germline lookup yields CDR1 MNHEY and CDR2 SVGAGI. The J segment lost 3 bases and the V segment lost 4 bases, leaving 4 bases of the junction unmatched. The CDR3 sequence is CASSLAGANYNEQFF. The CDR3 DNA reads as TGTGCCAGCAGTTTAGCGGGAGCAAACTACAATGAGCAGTTCTTC.

The V call is TRBV19, the J call TRBJ1-2, with a tentative D call TRBD1 (5 bases). CDR1 LNHDA and CDR2 SQIVND come from the germline V gene (reference sequence). The CDR3 contains 17 residues. V shed 8 bases and J shed 4 bases, with 26 bases lying between them. As DNA, the CDR3 is TGTGCCAGTCGCCCCCACCCGTTCCGACAGACCCCCTATGGCTACACCTTC. Protein sequence: CASRPHPFRQTPYGYTF.

The genes are TRBV5-6 and TRBJ2-5; D gene uncertain. Germline V gene data show CDR1 as SGHDT and CDR2 as YYEEEE. V gave up 4 bases and J gave up 3 bases, with 13 bases separating them. This CDR3 comprises 14 residues. The CDR3 loop is CASSDATKEETQYF. The CDR3 DNA is TGTGCCAGCAGCGACGCTACTAAAGAAGAGACCCAGTACTTC.

The V call is TRBV5-4, the J call TRBJ2-7, with a possible D match to TRBD2 (5 bases). The germline CDR1 and CDR2 sequences are SGHNT and YYREEE (reference sequence). Trimming stripped 3 bases from V and 2 bases from J, with 15 bases between. The CDR3 has 15 amino acids. The CDR3 reads CASSSRGSGTYEQYF. In DNA, the CDR3 is TGTGCCAGCAGCTCCCGTGGAAGCGGAACCTACGAGCAGTACTTC.

CDR3 region: CASRLEDSSPNYGYTF. The DNA for the CDR3 is TGTGCCAGCCGCCTAGAGGACTCGTCCCCAAACTATGGCTACACCTTC. V is TRBV19 and J is TRBJ1-2, with no clear D. Germline CDR1 reads LNHDA; CDR2 reads SQIVND (reference sequence). The CDR3 has 16 amino acids. V lost 9 bases and J 2 bases, leaving 22 bases between the germline ends.

This chain links TRBV6-6 with TRBJ1-2, with D possibly being TRBD1 (6 bases). The CDR3 loop spans 14 amino acids. V gave up 6 bases and J gave up 3 bases, with 14 bases separating them. CDR1 is MNHNY, CDR2 SVGAGI, per germline (reference sequence). CDR3 sequence (DNA): TGTGCCAGCAGCAGAAGTGGGGGCGACTATGGCTACACCTTC. It codes for CASSRSGGDYGYTF.

The J gene is TRBJ2-7, the V gene TRBV7-9; the match to TRBD2 covers 9 bases. CDR3 size: 15 residues. Germline lookup yields CDR1 SEHNR and CDR2 FQNEAQ (reference sequence). J gave up 4 bases and V 0 bases, and 4 bases lay outside the gene matches. The CDR3: CASSLAGSGSYEQYF. DNA for the CDR3: TGTGCCAGCAGCTTAGCTGGTAGCGGGAGTTACGAGCAGTACTTC. The full variable domain, its missing parts supplied by reference TRBV7-9 and TRBJ2-7, is DTGVSQNPRHKITKRGQNVTFRCDPISEHNRLYWYRQTLGQGPEFLTYFQNEAQLEKSRLLSDRFSAERPKGSFSTLEIQRTEQGDSAMYLCASSLAGSGSYEQYFGPGTRLTVT.

The chain uses TRBV6-1 and TRBJ1-2; D not certain. This CDR3 spans 17 amino acids. Per the germline V gene, CDR1 is MNHNS and CDR2 is SASEGT. Trimming cost V 3 bases and J 1 base, with 18 bases left between them. CDR3 DNA: TGTGCCAGCAGTGAGGCATGGGGAGCAGTCGGTAACTATGGCTACACCTTC. It translates to CASSEAWGAVGNYGYTF.

The rearrangement links TRBV28 to TRBJ1-1; weak D call: TRBD1 (6 bases). Germline lookup yields CDR1 MDHEN and CDR2 SYDVKM. Trimming shortened V by 2 bases and J by 4 bases, and 8 bases separated the two germline ends. The CDR3 has 13 residues. This chain's CDR3 is CASSLGGSTEAFF. The CDR3 DNA sequence: TGTGCCAGCAGTTTAGGGGGCAGCACTGAAGCTTTCTTT.

The chain is built from TRBV18 and TRBJ2-7, with D possibly matching TRBD1 (5 bases). The V end was cut by 2 bases, the J end by 7 bases, with 9 bases between. Germline V lookup: CDR1 KGHSH, CDR2 LQKENI. CDR3 length: 12 amino acids. The DNA of the CDR3 is TGTGCCAGCTCACCATCGACAGCGGAGCAGTACTTC. Protein sequence: CASSPSTAEQYF.

The rearrangement uses TRBV28 and TRBJ2-2, with D unclear. V was cut by 2 bases and J by 7 bases, with 8 bases left in between. Per the germline V gene, CDR1 is MDHEN and CDR2 is SYDVKM. This CDR3 contains 13 residues. The CDR3 DNA follows: TGTGCCAGCAGTTTAGTCAGGCGCGGGGAGCTGTTTTTT. Amino acids: CASSLVRRGELFF.

V and J are TRBV18 and TRBJ1-2; 7 bases match TRBD1. Germline V lookup: CDR1 KGHSH, CDR2 LQKENI. This CDR3 comprises 14 residues. Trimming took 8 bases from V and 6 from J; bases not matched to a gene: 12. The CDR3 loop reads CASHPGTDPNGYTF. The CDR3, as DNA: TGTGCCAGCCACCCTGGGACAGACCCTAATGGCTACACCTTC.

The V gene is TRBV7-2, the J gene TRBJ2-2; D might be TRBD1 (5 bases). Per germline, CDR1 SGHTA and CDR2 FQGNSA. With 5 bases removed from V and 2 bases from J, the gap between germline ends came to 9 bases. The CDR3 runs to 14 residues. CDR3 residues: CASSPQGNTGELFF. CDR3 DNA: TGTGCCAGCAGCCCCCAGGGTAACACCGGGGAGCTGTTTTTT.

V gene TRBV6-1 combines with J gene TRBJ2-7; either TRBD1 or TRBD2 may fit D (5 bases each). Germline V gene sequence: CDR1 MNHNS, CDR2 SASEGT. V was clipped by 4 bases and J by 5 bases, with 18 bases between them. CDR3 length equals 15 residues. As DNA, the CDR3 is TGTGCCAGCAGTGCGACCGGGACGATGGTCCACGAGCAGTACTTC. It codes for CASSATGTMVHEQYF.

The rearrangement uses TRBV28 and TRBJ2-5; TRBD2 agrees at 7 bases. The CDR3 is made up of 12 amino acids. Germline values: CDR1 MDHEN, CDR2 SYDVKM. The V and J ends lost 8 bases and 0 bases, in that order; junction bases with no gene match: 0. CDR3: CASGRDQETQYF. CDR3 DNA: TGTGCCAGCGGGAGGGACCAAGAGACCCAGTACTTC.